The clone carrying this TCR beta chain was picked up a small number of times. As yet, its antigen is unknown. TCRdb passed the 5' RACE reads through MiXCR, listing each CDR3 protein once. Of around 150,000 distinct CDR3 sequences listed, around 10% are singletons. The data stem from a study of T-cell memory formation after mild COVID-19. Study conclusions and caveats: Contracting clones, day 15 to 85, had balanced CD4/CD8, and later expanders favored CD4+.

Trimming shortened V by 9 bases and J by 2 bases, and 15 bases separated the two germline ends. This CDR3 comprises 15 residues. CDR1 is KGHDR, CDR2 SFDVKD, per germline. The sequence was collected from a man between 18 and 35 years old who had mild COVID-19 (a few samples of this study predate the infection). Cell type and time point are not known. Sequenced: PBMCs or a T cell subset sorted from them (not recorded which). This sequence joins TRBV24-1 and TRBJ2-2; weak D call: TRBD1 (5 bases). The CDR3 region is CATGAFDGNTGELFF. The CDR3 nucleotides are TGTGCCACCGGGGCGTTTGACGGAAACACCGGGGAGCTGTTTTTT.